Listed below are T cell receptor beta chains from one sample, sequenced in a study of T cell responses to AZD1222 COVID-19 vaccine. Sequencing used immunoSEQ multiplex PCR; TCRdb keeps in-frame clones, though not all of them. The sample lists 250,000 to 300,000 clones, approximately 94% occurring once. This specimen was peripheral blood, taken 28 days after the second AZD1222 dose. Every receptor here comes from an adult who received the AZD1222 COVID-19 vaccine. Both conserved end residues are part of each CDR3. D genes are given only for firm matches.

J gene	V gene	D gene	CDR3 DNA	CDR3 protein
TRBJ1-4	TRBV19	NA	TGTGCCAGTAGTATGTACCGCACCCACCGGACAGCAACTAATGAAAAACTGTTTTTT	CASSMYRTHRTATNEKLFF
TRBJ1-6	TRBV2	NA	TGTGCCAGCAGTGTCCGTTTCGCCGATTCACCCCTCCACTTT	CASSVRFADSPLHF
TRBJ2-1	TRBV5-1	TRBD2	TGCGCCAGCAGCTTTGAGCGGGGAGGTCAGACGACCAATGAGCAGTTCTTC	CASSFERGGQTTNEQFF
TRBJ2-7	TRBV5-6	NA	TGTGCCAGCAGCACCCGGACTCTTTTAACCTACGAGCAGTACTTC	CASSTRTLLTYEQYF
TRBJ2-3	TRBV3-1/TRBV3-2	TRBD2	TGTGCCAGCAGCCGGCAGCGGGAGGAGGACGCAGATACGCAGTATTTT	CASSRQREEDADTQYF
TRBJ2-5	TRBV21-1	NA	TGTGCCAGCAGCAAAGTCAGGAGCGGGAGAGTAGAGACCCAGTACTTC	CASSKVRSGRVETQYF
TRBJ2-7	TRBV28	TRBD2	TGTGCCAGCAGCGCAGAAGAGGGTGGGAGGGGTTTATGGCAGTACTTC	CASSAEEGGRGLWQYF
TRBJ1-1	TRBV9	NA	TGTGCCAGCAGCGTAGCCCTGAACACTGAAGCTTTCTTT	CASSVALNTEAFF
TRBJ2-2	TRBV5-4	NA	TGTGCCAGCAGCCCCGGGCGGGGTGGAACCGGGGAGCTGTTTTTT	CASSPGRGGTGELFF
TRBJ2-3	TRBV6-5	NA	TGTGCCAGCAACCATCGGGGAGATACGCAGTATTTT	CASNHRGDTQYF
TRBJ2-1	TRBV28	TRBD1	TGTGCCACTCGAGAGGGGGCTCACAATGAGCAGTTCTTC	CATREGAHNEQFF
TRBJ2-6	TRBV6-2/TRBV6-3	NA	TGTGCCAGCAGCTCCAGCAGCTCTGGGGCCAACGTCCTGACTTTC	CASSSSSSGANVLTF
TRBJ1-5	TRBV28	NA	TGTGCCAGCAGCCCCATGGGGGGAGGAGGACAGCCCCAGCATTTT	CASSPMGGGGQPQHF
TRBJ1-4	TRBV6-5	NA	TGTGCCAGCAGTCCCACTCCGGGGGGTAAACTGTTTTTT	CASSPTPGGKLFF
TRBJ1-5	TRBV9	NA	TGTGCCAGCAGCGTAGGAGGGGAGGGGAATCAGCCCCAGCATTTT	CASSVGGEGNQPQHF
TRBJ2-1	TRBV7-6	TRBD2	TGTGCCAGCAGCTTAGCTAGCGGGGGAGTATATGAGCAGTTCTTC	CASSLASGGVYEQFF
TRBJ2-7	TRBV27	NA	TGTGCCAGCAGTTTTGCCCAGTCCCACGAGCAGTACTTC	CASSFAQSHEQYF
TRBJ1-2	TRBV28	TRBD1	TGTGCCAGCAGTAAACAGGGGAATGGCTACACCTTC	CASSKQGNGYTF
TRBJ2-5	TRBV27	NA	TGTGCCAGCAGTTTATATGGGGAGACCCAGTACTTC	CASSLYGETQYF
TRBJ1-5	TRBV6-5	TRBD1	TGTGCCAGCAGCCTGACAGGGCTCCGTCTTTCGCCCCAGCATTTT	CASSLTGLRLSPQHF
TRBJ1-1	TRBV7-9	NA	TGTGCCAGCAGCGTCGGGGACGGGGGCACTGAAGCTTTCTTT	CASSVGDGGTEAFF
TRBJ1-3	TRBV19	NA	TGTGCCAGTACCCCCGGCCCCGGTCTCTCTGGAAACACCATATATTTT	CASTPGPGLSGNTIYF
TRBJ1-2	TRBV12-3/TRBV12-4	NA	TGTGCCAGCAGTTTAGGGGGGGACTATGGCTACACCTTC	CASSLGGDYGYTF
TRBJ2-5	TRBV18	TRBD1	TGTGCCAGCTCACCTCGGACAGGGAACCAAGAGACCCAGTACTTC	CASSPRTGNQETQYF